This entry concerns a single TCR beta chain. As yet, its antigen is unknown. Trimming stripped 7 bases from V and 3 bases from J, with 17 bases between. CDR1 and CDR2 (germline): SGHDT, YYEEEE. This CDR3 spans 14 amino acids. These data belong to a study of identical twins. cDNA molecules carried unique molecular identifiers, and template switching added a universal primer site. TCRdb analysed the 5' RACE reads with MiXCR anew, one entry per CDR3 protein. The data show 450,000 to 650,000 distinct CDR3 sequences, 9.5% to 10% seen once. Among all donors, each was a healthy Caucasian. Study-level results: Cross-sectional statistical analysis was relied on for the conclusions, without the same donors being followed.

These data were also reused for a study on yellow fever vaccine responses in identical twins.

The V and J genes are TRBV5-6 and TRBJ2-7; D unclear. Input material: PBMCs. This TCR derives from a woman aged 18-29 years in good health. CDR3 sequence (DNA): TGTGCCAGCGGCCCCGGGCTCCTTTTCTACGAGCAGTACTTC. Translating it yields CASGPGLLFYEQYF.